This TCR beta chain originates from a study of cytomegalovirus exposure and HLA in healthy donors. Here immunoSEQ multiplex PCR was the method, and the copy in TCRdb shows in-frame clones only, minus some. Found here are hundreds of thousands of clones, around four fifths of them singletons; the top ten hold 5.5% to 6.5%. The CDR3 is 13 amino acids. Germline CDR1 MNHEY, CDR2 SMNVEV (reference sequence). V lost 8 bases, J lost 8 bases, and 16 bases lay in between. Overall study findings and caveats: According to the study, around 150 TCR beta chains were cytomegalovirus-associated.

To note about this clone: Its specificity is unknown.

The sequenced material came from PBMCs. This sequence was found in a woman younger than 35 in good health and CMV-seronegative. V usage is TRBV27 and J usage is TRBJ2-1; D not certain. CDR3 nucleotides: TGTGCCAGCCCCCCGGGCCTCGGACATGAGCAGTTCTTC. This translates into CASPPGLGHEQFF.